Listed below are T cell receptor beta chains from one sample, sequenced in a study of blood T cell repertoires in COVID-19. The table came from immunoSEQ multiplex PCR; TCRdb's copy has only in-frame clones and leaves some out. This repertoire shows roughly 32,000 clones, 85% found once; its top ten account for more than 7.5%. The sequenced sample consisted of peripheral blood. Receptor source: an older man with active COVID-19. Both conserved end residues are part of each CDR3. D genes are given only for firm matches. Not all rows give a size; the values are once, few, many and, for expanded clones, a class.

clone_size	j_call	v_call	d_call	cdr3_aa	cdr3_nt
once	TRBJ1-3	TRBV6-2/TRBV6-3	TRBD1	CASSYRSDREDTIYF	TGTGCCAGCAGTTACCGGTCGGACAGGGAGGACACCATATATTTT
NA	TRBJ1-6	TRBV12-2	NA	CASRLVGGSSYNSPLHF	TGTGCAAGTCGCTTAGTAGGCGGAAGCTCCTATAATTCACCCCTCCACTTT
NA	TRBJ2-4	TRBV15	NA	CATSRDWQGWDIQYF	TGTGCCACCAGCAGAGATTGGCAGGGATGGGACATTCAGTACTTC
once	TRBJ1-5	TRBV7-2	NA	CASSLRRGDQPQHF	TGTGCCAGCAGCTTAAGGAGGGGCGATCAGCCCCAGCATTTT
NA	TRBJ2-2	TRBV6-5	TRBD1	CASSYSRDRATGELFF	TGTGCCAGCAGTTACTCTCGGGACAGGGCCACCGGGGAGCTGTTTTTT
NA	TRBJ2-3	TRBV4-1	NA	CASSQDRTSWSGDTQYF	TGCGCCAGCAGCCAGGACCGAACTAGTTGGTCGGGAGATACGCAGTATTTT
NA	TRBJ2-7	TRBV28	NA	CASSAGRIYEQYF	TGTGCCAGCAGTGCGGGACGTATCTACGAGCAGTACTTC
NA	TRBJ2-1	TRBV5-1	TRBD1	CASSSGQTDTNEQFF	TGCGCCAGCAGCTCGGGACAGACTGATACCAATGAGCAGTTCTTC
few	TRBJ1-6	TRBV5-6	NA	CASSTYRVGSSYNSPLHF	TGTGCCAGCAGCACCTACAGGGTAGGGAGCTCCTATAATTCACCCCTCCACTTT
NA	TRBJ2-5	TRBV11-1	TRBD2	CASSFTSGGETQYF	TGTGCCAGCAGCTTCACTAGCGGGGGAGAGACCCAGTACTTC
NA	TRBJ2-2	TRBV5-4	NA	CASNMGGQRTGELFF	TGTGCCAGCAACATGGGGGGACAGCGGACCGGGGAGCTGTTTTTT
NA	TRBJ1-6	TRBV11-3	TRBD1	CASSTPLRDRVMSPLHF	TGTGCCAGCAGCACACCCCTCCGGGACAGGGTGATGTCACCCCTCCACTTT
once	TRBJ1-1	TRBV9	NA	CASSVAMTGTEAFF	TGTGCCAGCAGCGTAGCAATGACGGGCACTGAAGCTTTCTTT
NA	TRBJ2-1	TRBV9	NA	CASSANPGGRWSNEQFF	TGTGCCAGCAGCGCTAATCCCGGGGGACGGTGGTCCAATGAGCAGTTCTTC